This entry is about one T cell receptor beta chain. The target antigen is unknown. Trimming removed 0 bases at V and 4 bases at J, with 15 bases between. This CDR3 is 16 amino acids long. CDR1 and CDR2 from the germline V gene are SGHVS and FNYEAQ. Using its own MiXCR run on the multiplex PCR reads, TCRdb lists one record per CDR3 protein. The table records fewer than 200,000 distinct CDR3 sequences, approximately 33% of them present only once. Samples came from axillary lymph nodes draining the breast cancer. The data are from a study of breast tumors, draining lymph nodes, adjacent tissues. The study's findings and limits: The data were judged consistent with most tumor T cells coming from lymph node and expanding in tumor. Luminal-like breast cancer showed significantly greater tumor-nontumor repertoire similarity than basal-like breast cancer did. The lymph node origin of tumor T cells was framed as consistent with a hypothesis, not demonstrated. Tumors had less TCR diversity than lymph nodes, more than nontumor tissue.

The TCR sequence derives from a female donor with breast cancer. Some clones in this sample may be carry-over from other donors' samples. J is TRBJ1-2 and V is TRBV7-6, with D tentatively TRBD1 (5 bases). The source material was axillary lymph node tissue. CDR3: CASSLARAWVGYGYTF. The CDR3, as DNA: TGTGCCAGCAGCTTAGCCAGGGCTTGGGTGGGCTATGGCTACACCTTC.